These 32 T cell receptor beta chains were all obtained from the same sample, sequenced in a study of a mutant IDH1 vaccine in newly diagnosed glioma. Clones were sequenced by immunoSEQ multiplex PCR, and TCRdb holds only the in-frame ones, with some missing. The data contain 30,000 to 40,000 clones, over 80% of them singletons. The time point here: week 11, during vaccination. The content of each vaccine dose was 300 ug of mutant IDH1 20-mer peptide, and topical imiquimod accompanied it. Antigens of these TCRs are unknown. Sequencing was performed on PBMCs, taken from a glioma patient whose treatment included an IDH1 peptide vaccine. The receptors here all came from a man in his forties with glioma.

The chain combines TRBV19 with TRBJ2-7; D is ambiguous. The germline CDR1 and CDR2 sequences are LNHDA and SQIVND (reference sequence). Deletions cut 5 bases from V and 4 bases from J, with 12 bases between. This CDR3 spans 13 amino acids. The CDR3 here is CASSRTGTYEQYF. The CDR3 DNA reads as TGTGCCAGTAGTCGTACGGGTACTTACGAGCAGTACTTC.

This clone was detected once. The CDR3 DNA reads TGTGCCAGTAGTCCCCGAAGGGGGATAAACTATGGCTACACCTTC. Translation: CASSPRRGINYGYTF. The chain links TRBV19 to TRBJ1-2; D might be TRBD1 (6 bases). The germline V and J ends were trimmed by 5 bases and 2 bases, with 15 bases remaining between them. The CDR3 is 15 residues long. Germline V gives CDR1 LNHDA, CDR2 SQIVND (reference sequence).

The genes are TRBV2 and TRBJ2-7; tentatively, D is TRBD2 (5 bases). Per the germline V gene, CDR1 is SNHLY and CDR2 is FYNNEI. With 4 bases removed from V and 4 bases from J, the gap between germline ends came to 14 bases. The CDR3 extends over 14 amino acids. CDR3 loop: CASSVPGLLYEQYF. CDR3 in DNA: TGTGCCAGCAGTGTTCCGGGATTACTTTACGAGCAGTACTTC.

The chain joins TRBV5-1 to TRBJ2-7, with a tentative D call TRBD1 (5 bases). The CDR3 has 15 amino acids. CDR1 is SGHRS and CDR2 is YFSETQ in the germline V gene. V was pared by 0 bases and J by 5 bases, with 15 bases between. This CDR3 reads CASSLGVLQGHEQYF. Here the CDR3 DNA reads TGCGCCAGCAGCTTGGGGGTTCTTCAGGGCCACGAGCAGTACTTC.

This rearrangement joins TRBV9 to TRBJ2-7; D may be TRBD1 (5 bases). The CDR3 loop spans 12 amino acids. The V end was cut by 3 bases, the J end by 3 bases, with 7 bases between. Germline CDR1 reads SGDLS; CDR2 reads YYNGEE. In DNA form, the CDR3 reads TGTGCCAGCAGCGCTACAGGCTACGAGCAGTACTTC. Translated, it gives CASSATGYEQYF.

Comments on this clone: The germline gene is not matched at one end of the junction; a read error may be the cause. The chain employs TRBV7-3 and TRBJ2-7, with 9 bases that match TRBD1. Germline CDR1 reads SGHTA; CDR2 reads FQGTGA. The CDR3 loop spans 13 amino acids. In DNA, the CDR3 is TGTGCCAGCAGCCCGGGACAGGGATACGAGCAGTATTTC. This translates into CASSPGQGYEQYF.

This chain uses TRBV12-5 with TRBJ1-4; D is possibly TRBD1 (5 bases). V lost 2 bases, J lost 7 bases, and 17 bases lay in between. Germline CDR1 is LGHNT and CDR2 is FRNRAP. The CDR3 runs to 16 residues. The CDR3 sequence: CASGLIGGVGIEKLFF. The CDR3 nucleotides read TGTGCTAGTGGTTTGATCGGGGGGGTGGGGATTGAAAAACTGTTTTTT.

V and J are TRBV7-2 and TRBJ2-5, with TRBD2 matching 8 bases. This CDR3 contains 14 residues. From germline, CDR1 is SGHTA and CDR2 FQGNSA. V lost 5 bases, J lost 10 bases, and 12 bases stayed unmatched. The CDR3 protein is CASSPGLAGVVQYF. The CDR3 DNA follows: TGTGCCAGCAGCCCTGGACTAGCAGGCGTTGTCCAGTACTTC.

DNA of the CDR3: TGTGCCAGCAGCGTAGATGGGATAACAGATACGCAGTATTTT. It encodes CASSVDGITDTQYF. The gene calls are TRBV9 and TRBJ2-3; D unresolved. The germline CDR1 and CDR2 sequences are SGDLS and YYNGEE. CDR3 length equals 14 residues. The V gene lost 0 bases and the J gene lost 3 bases, with 8 bases spanning the gap.

The chain couples TRBV5-1 to TRBJ2-2; TRBD2 matches at 14 bases. Germline CDR1 is SGHRS and CDR2 is YFSETQ. V lost 3 bases, J lost 4 bases, and 5 bases stayed unmatched. The CDR3 is 17 residues long. The CDR3 spells CASSSGLAGGRTGELFF. The CDR3 nucleotides are TGCGCCAGCAGCTCCGGACTAGCGGGAGGACGCACCGGGGAGCTGTTTTTT.

The CDR3 DNA reads TGTGCCAGCAGGGAAGGCTTTAATGAAAAACTGTTTTTT. Translated, it gives CASREGFNEKLFF. This sequence joins TRBV28 and TRBJ1-4, with D hard to call. V lost 6 bases and J lost 4, with 9 bases in between. CDR1 is MDHEN and CDR2 is SYDVKM in the germline V gene. The CDR3 spans 13 residues. Variable domain in full (rest from reference TRBV28 and TRBJ1-4): DVKVTQSSRYLVKRTGEKVFLECVQDMDHENMFWYRQDPGLGLRLIYFSYDVKMKEKGDIPEGYSVSREKKERFSLILESASTNQTSMYLCASREGFNEKLFFGSGTQLSVL.

This clone was detected once. The chain employs TRBV5-1 and TRBJ2-7; unclear D gene. Trimming removed 4 bases from V and 3 bases from J, with 8 bases in between. Per the germline V gene, CDR1 is SGHRS and CDR2 is YFSETQ. This CDR3 is built from 12 residues. This chain's CDR3 is CASSPMNYEQYF. The CDR3 DNA follows: TGCGCCAGCAGCCCAATGAACTACGAGCAGTACTTC.

J is TRBJ1-5 and V is TRBV27; 9 nucleotides match TRBD1. CDR3 length: 14 residues. The V and J ends lost 5 bases and 6 bases, in that order; junction bases with no gene match: 5. CDR1 is MNHEY, CDR2 SMNVEV, per germline (reference sequence). This CDR3 reads CASSQYRGLQPQHF. The CDR3 DNA reads as TGTGCCAGCAGTCAATACAGGGGGCTTCAGCCCCAGCATTTT.

The chain employs TRBV7-2 and TRBJ1-4, with TRBD1 matching over 8 bases. Germline V gives CDR1 SGHTA, CDR2 FQGNSA. The CDR3 covers 15 residues. The V and J ends lost 5 bases and 8 bases, in that order; junction bases with no gene match: 10. This chain's CDR3 is CASSPDREVLEKLFF. CDR3 sequence (DNA): TGTGCCAGCAGCCCGGACAGGGAGGTGTTGGAAAAACTGTTTTTT. Variable domain in full (rest from reference TRBV7-2 and TRBJ1-4): GAGVSQSPSNKVTEKGKDVELRCDPISGHTALYWYRQSLGQGLEFLIYFQGNSAPDKSGLPSDRFSAERTGGSVSTLTIQRTQQEDSAVYLCASSPDREVLEKLFFGSGTQLSVL.

This clone has a single count. V usage is TRBV6-4 and J usage is TRBJ2-1, with 11 bases lining up with TRBD1. The CDR3 loop spans 14 amino acids. Trimming removed 2 bases from V and 6 bases from J; junction bases left unmatched: 0. The germline V gene has CDR1 MRHNA and CDR2 SNTAGT. Here the CDR3 DNA reads TGTGCCAGCAGTGACGGGACAGGGGGCAATGAGCAGTTCTTC. Translation: CASSDGTGGNEQFF.

This chain links TRBV28 with TRBJ2-7, with 7 bases fitting TRBD1. V was clipped by 1 base and J by 3 bases; unmatched bases: 3. Looked up from germline, CDR1 is MDHEN and CDR2 is SYDVKM. This CDR3 is built from 14 residues. Here the CDR3 reads CASSLLGGDYEQYF. CDR3 coding DNA: TGTGCCAGCAGTTTATTAGGGGGCGACTACGAGCAGTACTTC.

The chain links TRBV18 to TRBJ2-3; D is possibly TRBD2 (7 bases). V was cut by 3 bases and J by 2 bases, with 12 bases left in between. This CDR3 has 15 residues. In germline, CDR1 is KGHSH, CDR2 LQKENI. The CDR3 sequence is CASSPGGRNTDTQYF. CDR3 DNA sequence: TGTGCCAGCTCACCGGGGGGGCGAAACACAGATACGCAGTATTTT.

The chain employs TRBV19 and TRBJ2-5; a weak D match, TRBD1 (5 bases). There are 14 residues in the CDR3. CDR1 is LNHDA and CDR2 is SQIVND in the germline V gene (reference sequence). V lost 7 bases to trimming and J lost 2 bases, with 14 bases between them. The CDR3 sequence is CASKTALSQETQYF. CDR3 DNA: TGTGCCAGTAAGACAGCTTTGAGTCAAGAGACCCAGTACTTC.

The chain is built from TRBV5-1 and TRBJ2-7; 7 bases are shared with TRBD2. V trimming: 1 base; J trimming: 2 bases; junction bases outside the gene matches: 6. CDR3 size: 15 residues. CDR1 is SGHRS and CDR2 is YFSETQ in the germline V gene. CDR3 coding DNA: TGCGCCAGCAGCTTGTGGCCTAGCGGAGCCTACGAGCAGTACTTC. It codes for CASSLWPSGAYEQYF.

In its sample, this clone was seen a few times. This chain connects TRBV11-2 to TRBJ2-5; no clear D. The CDR3 has 12 residues. Between the trimmed V and J ends, which lost 3 bases and 1 base, there was a span of 3 bases. Germline-derived CDR1 and CDR2 are SGHAT and FQNNGV. CDR3 sequence reads: CASSLTQETQYF. The CDR3 nucleotides read TGTGCCAGCAGCTTGACCCAAGAGACCCAGTACTTC. Together with reference TRBV11-2 and TRBJ2-5, the CDR3 gives the full variable domain: EAGVAQSPRYKIIEKRQSVAFWCNPISGHATLYWYQQILGQGPKLLIQFQNNGVVDDSQLPKDRFSAERLKGVDSTLKIQPAKLEDSAVYLCASSLTQETQYFGPGTRLLVL.

This sequence joins TRBV19 and TRBJ2-2; 9 bases fit TRBD2. Germline V gene sequence: CDR1 LNHDA, CDR2 SQIVND (reference sequence). This CDR3 region has 16 residues. V trimming: 6 bases; J trimming: 6 bases; junction bases outside the gene matches: 11. The CDR3 protein is CASRGQIAGAAGELFF. CDR3 DNA: TGTGCCAGTAGGGGACAGATAGCGGGAGCCGCCGGGGAGCTGTTTTTT.

V gene TRBV2 combines with J gene TRBJ2-7; 8 bases are a match to TRBD1. The CDR3 has 11 residues. The V gene's germline CDR1 is SNHLY and CDR2 FYNNEI. CDR3 sequence (DNA): TGTACGACAGGGGACGCCTACGAGCAGTACTTC. Amino acid sequence: CTTGDAYEQYF.

The chain combines TRBV27 with TRBJ1-4; 7 positions agree with TRBD1. The CDR3 loop spans 15 amino acids. CDR1 and CDR2 from the germline V gene are MNHEY and SMNVEV (reference sequence). V lost 6 bases to trimming and J lost 4 bases; unmatched junction nucleotides: 8. This CDR3 reads CASRKGQSFNEKLFF. The CDR3 region has the DNA TGTGCCAGCAGAAAGGGACAGTCTTTTAATGAAAAACTGTTTTTT. Combining the CDR3 with reference TRBV27 and TRBJ1-4 gives the whole variable domain EAQVTQNPRYLITVTGKKLTVTCSQNMNHEYMSWYRQDPGLGLRQIYYSMNVEVTDKGDVPEGYKVSRKEKRNFPLILESPSPNQTSLYFCASRKGQSFNEKLFFGSGTQLSVL.

This chain links TRBV5-4 with TRBJ2-1; D is unresolved. The V and J ends lost 4 bases and 9 bases respectively, with 8 bases between them. Germline assignment: CDR1 SGHNT and CDR2 YYREEE (reference sequence). The CDR3 is 11 amino acids. CDR3 amino acids: CASSQQGEQFF. CDR3 DNA: TGTGCCAGCAGCCAACAAGGTGAGCAGTTCTTC.

The chain is built from TRBV7-9 and TRBJ1-1; D is uncertain. The CDR3 spans 11 residues. Germline V lookup: CDR1 SEHNR, CDR2 FQNEAQ (reference sequence). Trimming cost V 4 bases and J 8 bases, with 8 bases left between them. Here the CDR3 reads CASSSPWEAFF. In DNA, the CDR3 is TGTGCCAGCAGCTCCCCGTGGGAAGCTTTCTTT.

The chain carries TRBV11-2 and TRBJ2-7; D not resolved. V lost 7 bases and J 5 bases, leaving 15 bases between the germline ends. The V gene's germline CDR1 is SGHAT and CDR2 FQNNGV. The CDR3 consists of 13 residues. CDR3 in amino acids: CASTLRSRDEQYF. In nucleotides, the CDR3 is TGTGCCAGCACCCTGAGGTCTAGGGACGAGCAGTACTTC.

The CDR3 bases are TGTGCCAGCAGCCAAGCGCATGGGACAGGGGGCGTTAAGACCCAGTACTTC. Translated, it gives CASSQAHGTGGVKTQYF. The V call is TRBV14, the J call TRBJ2-5; TRBD1 aligns across 12 bases. CDR3 length: 17 residues. Germline V gene data show CDR1 as SGHDN and CDR2 as FVKESK. J lost 6 bases, V lost 1 base, and 9 bases had no gene match.

The CDR3 DNA is TGTGCCAGCAGCAGGGGGGGAGGGGAGCAGGAGACCCAGTACTTC. Translation gives CASSRGGGEQETQYF. J is TRBJ2-5 and V is TRBV9; possible D gene TRBD2, 7 bases. This CDR3 has 15 residues. Looked up from germline, CDR1 is SGDLS and CDR2 is YYNGEE. V dropped 4 bases and J dropped 5 bases, with 18 bases sitting between them. Full variable domain (rest looked up from reference TRBV9 and TRBJ2-5): DSGVTQTPKHLITATGQRVTLRCSPRSGDLSVYWYQQSLDQGLQFLIQYYNGEERAKGNILERFSAQQFPDLHSELNLSSLELGDSALYFCASSRGGGEQETQYFGPGTRLLVL.

V gene TRBV4-2 combines with J gene TRBJ2-7, with D possibly being TRBD1 (5 bases). Germline loops: CDR1 LGHNA, CDR2 YNFKEQ. Trimming removed 0 bases from V and 2 bases from J, with 8 bases in between. The CDR3 sequence is 14 residues long. Here the CDR3 DNA reads TGTGCCAGCAGCCAAGACACAGGAACCTACGAGCAGTACTTC. Translated, it gives CASSQDTGTYEQYF.

The chain carries TRBV19 and TRBJ2-7; TRBD1 matches at 11 bases. From germline, CDR1 is LNHDA and CDR2 SQIVND (reference sequence). J gave up 5 bases and V 5 bases, and 11 bases lay outside the gene matches. CDR3 length: 16 residues. The CDR3 DNA sequence: TGTGCCAGTAGTCTTTCCTCCGGGACAGGGGGAGACGAGCAGTACTTC. Amino acids: CASSLSSGTGGDEQYF. The whole variable domain, remainder taken from reference TRBV19 and TRBJ2-7, is DGGITQSPKYLFRKEGQNVTLSCEQNLNHDAMYWYRQDPGQGLRLIYYSQIVNDFQKGDIAEGYSVSREKKESFPLTVTSAQKNPTAFYLCASSLSSGTGGDEQYFGPGTRLTVT.

This clone was observed a handful of times. The V call is TRBV4-3, the J call TRBJ2-7, with D possibly being TRBD1 (6 bases). The CDR3 is 15 amino acids. V was trimmed by 1 base and J by 2 bases, leaving 12 bases between them. Germline V gives CDR1 LGHNA, CDR2 YSLEER. Written as DNA, the CDR3 is TGCGCCAGCAGCCAAGGAGCCTACAGGGCCTACGAGCAGTACTTC. The encoded protein is CASSQGAYRAYEQYF.

V is TRBV7-6 and J is TRBJ2-6; D perhaps matches TRBD1 (5 bases). Deletions cut 5 bases from V and 2 bases from J, with 13 bases between. The CDR3 has 16 amino acids. From germline, CDR1 is SGHVS and CDR2 FNYEAQ. The CDR3 DNA follows: TGTGCCAGCAGCGAAAGCGCAGGGACTGGGGCCAACGTCCTGACTTTC. Residues: CASSESAGTGANVLTF.